A few counts support the clone carrying this TCR beta chain. The CDR3 is 15 residues long. Germline V gene lookup returns CDR1 SEHNR and CDR2 FQNEAQ (reference sequence). V was clipped by 0 bases and J by 0 bases, with 6 bases between them. The data stem from a study of early T cells in non-severe SARS-CoV-2 infection. MiXCR, run by TCRdb on the 5' RACE reads, gives a single entry per CDR3 protein. In the table there are about 46,000 distinct CDR3 sequences, 5.4% of which are singletons. The specimen was whole blood, collected at baseline. The clonotype comes from an adult who was a healthcare worker with PCR-confirmed SARS-CoV-2 infection or an uninfected control (not recorded which). The J gene is TRBJ2-1, the V gene TRBV7-9; D is unresolved. CDR3 region: CASSLAGSSYNEQFF. CDR3 DNA: TGTGCCAGCAGCTTAGCAGGGTCCTCCTACAATGAGCAGTTCTTC.